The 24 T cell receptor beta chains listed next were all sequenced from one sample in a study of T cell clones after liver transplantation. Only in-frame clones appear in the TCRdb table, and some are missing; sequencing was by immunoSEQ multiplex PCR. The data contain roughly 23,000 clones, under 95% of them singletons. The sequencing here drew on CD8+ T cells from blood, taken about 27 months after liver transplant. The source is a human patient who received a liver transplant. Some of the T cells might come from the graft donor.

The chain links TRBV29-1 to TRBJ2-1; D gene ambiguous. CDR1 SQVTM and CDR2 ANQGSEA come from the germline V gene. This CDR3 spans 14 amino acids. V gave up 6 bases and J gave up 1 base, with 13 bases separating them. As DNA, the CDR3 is TGCAGCGTCTTCATGACCGGGTCCTACAATGAGCAGTTCTTC. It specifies CSVFMTGSYNEQFF.

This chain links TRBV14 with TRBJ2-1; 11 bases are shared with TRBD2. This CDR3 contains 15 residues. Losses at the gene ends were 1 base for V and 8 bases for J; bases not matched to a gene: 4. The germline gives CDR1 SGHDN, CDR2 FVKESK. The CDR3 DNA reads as TGTGCCAGCAGCCAAGCACTAGCGGGAGCGGATGAGCAGTTCTTC. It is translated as CASSQALAGADEQFF.

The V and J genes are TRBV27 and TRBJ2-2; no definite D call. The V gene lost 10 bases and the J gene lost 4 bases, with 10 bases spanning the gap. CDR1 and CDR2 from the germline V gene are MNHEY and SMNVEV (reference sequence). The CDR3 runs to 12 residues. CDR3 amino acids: CATTSGTGELFF. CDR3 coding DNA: TGTGCCACCACCTCTGGCACCGGGGAGCTGTTTTTT.

The CDR3 spells CASSFGTRQETQYF. The DNA for the CDR3 is TGTGCCAGCAGCTTCGGGACAAGACAAGAGACCCAGTACTTC. The chain recombines TRBV5-8 with TRBJ2-5; maybe TRBD1 (6 bases). Germline-derived CDR1 and CDR2 are SGHTS and YDEGEE. V was shortened by 2 bases and J by 2 bases, with 10 bases between the two germline ends. This CDR3 region has 14 residues.

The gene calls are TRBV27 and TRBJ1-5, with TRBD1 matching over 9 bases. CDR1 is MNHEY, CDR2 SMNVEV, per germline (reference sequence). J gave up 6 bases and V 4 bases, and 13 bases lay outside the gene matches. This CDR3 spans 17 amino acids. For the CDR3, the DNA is TGTGCCAGCAGTTACCGGGACAGGGCGTCGAGCGGTCAGCCCCAGCATTTT. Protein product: CASSYRDRASSGQPQHF.

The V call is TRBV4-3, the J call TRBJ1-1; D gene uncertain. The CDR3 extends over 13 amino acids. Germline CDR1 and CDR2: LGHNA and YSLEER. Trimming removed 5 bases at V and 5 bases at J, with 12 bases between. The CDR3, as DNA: TGCGCCAGCAGCGCTTGGACCGAAACTGAAGCTTTCTTT. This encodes CASSAWTETEAFF.

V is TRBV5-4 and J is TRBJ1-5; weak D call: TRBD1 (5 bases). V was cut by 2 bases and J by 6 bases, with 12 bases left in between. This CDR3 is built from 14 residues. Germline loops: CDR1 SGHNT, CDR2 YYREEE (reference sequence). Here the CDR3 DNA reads TGTGCCAGCAGCTTCTGGGGGTCAGGTCAGCCCCAGCATTTT. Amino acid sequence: CASSFWGSGQPQHF.

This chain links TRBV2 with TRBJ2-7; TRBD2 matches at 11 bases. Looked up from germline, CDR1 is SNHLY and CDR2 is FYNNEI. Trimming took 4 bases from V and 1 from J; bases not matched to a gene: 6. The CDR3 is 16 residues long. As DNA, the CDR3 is TGTGCCAGCAGTGTCCTGACTAGCGGGATATCCTACGAGCAGTACTTC. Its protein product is CASSVLTSGISYEQYF. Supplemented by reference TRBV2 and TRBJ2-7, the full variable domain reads EPEVTQTPSHQVTQMGQEVILRCVPISNHLYFYWYRQILGQKVEFLVSFYNNEISEKSEIFDDQFSVERPDGSNFTLKIRSTKLEDSAMYFCASSVLTSGISYEQYFGPGTRLTVT.

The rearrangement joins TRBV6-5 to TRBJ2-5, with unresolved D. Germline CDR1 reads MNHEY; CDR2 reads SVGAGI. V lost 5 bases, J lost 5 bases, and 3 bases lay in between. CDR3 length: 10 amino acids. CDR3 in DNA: TGTGCCAGCAGTGCGGAGACCCAGTACTTC. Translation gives CASSAETQYF.

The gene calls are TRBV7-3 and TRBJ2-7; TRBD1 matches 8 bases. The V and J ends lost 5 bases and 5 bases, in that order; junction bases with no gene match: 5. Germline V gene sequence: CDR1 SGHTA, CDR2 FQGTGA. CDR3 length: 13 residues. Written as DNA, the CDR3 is TGTGCCAGCAGCGTACTACAGGGGGACGAGCAGTACTTC. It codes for CASSVLQGDEQYF. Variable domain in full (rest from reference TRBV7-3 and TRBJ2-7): GAGVSQTPSNKVTEKGKYVELRCDPISGHTALYWYRQSLGQGPEFLIYFQGTGAADDSGLPNDRFFAVRPEGSVSTLKIQRTERGDSAVYLCASSVLQGDEQYFGPGTRLTVT.

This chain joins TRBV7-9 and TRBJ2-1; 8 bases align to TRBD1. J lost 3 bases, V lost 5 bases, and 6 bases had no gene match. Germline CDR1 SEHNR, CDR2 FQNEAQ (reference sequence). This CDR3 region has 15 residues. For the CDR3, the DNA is TGTGCCAGCAGCCCCGACAGGGGAGGCTACAATGAGCAGTTCTTC. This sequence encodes CASSPDRGGYNEQFF.

The CDR3 region has the DNA TGCGCCAGCAGCCAAGACTCGCACGAACTATACGAGCAGTACTTC. Its translation is CASSQDSHELYEQYF. The V gene is TRBV4-3, the J gene TRBJ2-7; D is ambiguous. Germline V gene lookup returns CDR1 LGHNA and CDR2 YSLEER. The CDR3 loop spans 15 amino acids. With 0 bases removed from V and 4 bases from J, the gap between germline ends came to 13 bases.

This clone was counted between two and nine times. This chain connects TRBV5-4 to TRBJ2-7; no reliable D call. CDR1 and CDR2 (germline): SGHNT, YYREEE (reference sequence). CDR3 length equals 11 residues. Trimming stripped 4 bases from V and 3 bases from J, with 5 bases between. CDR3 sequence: CASSVGYEQYF. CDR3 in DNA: TGTGCCAGCAGCGTGGGCTACGAGCAGTACTTC.

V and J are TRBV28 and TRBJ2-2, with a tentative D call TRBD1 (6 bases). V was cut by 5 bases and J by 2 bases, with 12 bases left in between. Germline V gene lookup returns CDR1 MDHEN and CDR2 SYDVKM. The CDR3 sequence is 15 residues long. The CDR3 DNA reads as TGTGCCAGCAGTCGGGACATTTTTAACACCGGGGAGCTGTTTTTT. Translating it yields CASSRDIFNTGELFF.

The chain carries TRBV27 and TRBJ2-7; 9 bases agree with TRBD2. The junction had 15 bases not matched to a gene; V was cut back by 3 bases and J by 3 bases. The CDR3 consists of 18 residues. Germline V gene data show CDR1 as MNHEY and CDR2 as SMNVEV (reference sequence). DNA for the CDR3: TGTGCCAGCAGTTTGTCGCTCTCGGCTAGCGGGAAATACTACGAGCAGTACTTC. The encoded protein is CASSLSLSASGKYYEQYF.

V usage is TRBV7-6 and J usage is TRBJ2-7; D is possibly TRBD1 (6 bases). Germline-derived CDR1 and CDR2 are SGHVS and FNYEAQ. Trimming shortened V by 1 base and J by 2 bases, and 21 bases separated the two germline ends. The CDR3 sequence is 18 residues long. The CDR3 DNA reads TGTGCCAGCAGCTTAGGCTCCCGAGGGGGAGTAGGGGCCTACGAGCAGTACTTC. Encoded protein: CASSLGSRGGVGAYEQYF.

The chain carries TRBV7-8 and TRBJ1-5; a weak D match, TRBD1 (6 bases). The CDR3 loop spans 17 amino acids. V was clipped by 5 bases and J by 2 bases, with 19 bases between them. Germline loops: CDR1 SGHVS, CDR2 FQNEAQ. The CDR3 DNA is TGTGCCAGCAGCCTAGAAAGGGGGGGGCAGGGCAATCAGCCCCAGCATTTT. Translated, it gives CASSLERGGQGNQPQHF.

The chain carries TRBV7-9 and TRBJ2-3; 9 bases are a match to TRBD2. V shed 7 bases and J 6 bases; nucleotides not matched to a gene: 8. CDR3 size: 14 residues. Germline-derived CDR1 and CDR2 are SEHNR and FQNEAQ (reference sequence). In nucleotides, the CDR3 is TGTGCCAGCATCAGCGGGGGGCTGGCGGATACGCAGTATTTT. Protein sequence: CASISGGLADTQYF.

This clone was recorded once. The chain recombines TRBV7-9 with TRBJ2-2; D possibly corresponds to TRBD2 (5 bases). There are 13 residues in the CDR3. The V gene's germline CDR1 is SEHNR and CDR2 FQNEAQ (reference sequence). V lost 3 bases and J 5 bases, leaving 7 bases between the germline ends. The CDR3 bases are TGTGCCAGCAGCTTTCGGGGTACCGGGGAGCTGTTTTTT. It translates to CASSFRGTGELFF.

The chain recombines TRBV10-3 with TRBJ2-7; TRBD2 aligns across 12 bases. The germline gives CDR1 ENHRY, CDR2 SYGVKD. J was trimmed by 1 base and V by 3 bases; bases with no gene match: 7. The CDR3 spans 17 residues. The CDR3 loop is CAISDPSGTSGSYEQYF. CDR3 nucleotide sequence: TGTGCCATCAGTGACCCCTCCGGGACTAGCGGGTCCTACGAGCAGTACTTC.

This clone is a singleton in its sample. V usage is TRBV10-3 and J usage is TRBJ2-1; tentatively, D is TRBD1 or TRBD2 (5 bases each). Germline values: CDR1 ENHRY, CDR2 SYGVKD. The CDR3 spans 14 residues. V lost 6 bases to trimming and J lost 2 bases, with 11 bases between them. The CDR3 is CAISRDDTYNEQFF. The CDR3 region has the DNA TGTGCCATCAGCCGGGACGATACCTACAATGAGCAGTTCTTC.

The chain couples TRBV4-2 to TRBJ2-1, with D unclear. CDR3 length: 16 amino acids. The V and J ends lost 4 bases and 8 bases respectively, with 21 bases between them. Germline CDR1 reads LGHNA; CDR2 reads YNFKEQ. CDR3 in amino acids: CASSPSIWGAGDEQFF. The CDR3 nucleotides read TGTGCCAGCAGCCCCAGCATTTGGGGTGCCGGCGATGAGCAGTTCTTC.

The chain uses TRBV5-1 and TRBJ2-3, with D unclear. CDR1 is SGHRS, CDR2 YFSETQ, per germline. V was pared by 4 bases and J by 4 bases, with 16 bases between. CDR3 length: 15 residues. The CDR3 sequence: CASSPRSSAPDTQYF. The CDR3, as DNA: TGCGCCAGCAGCCCTCGATCCTCGGCCCCAGATACGCAGTATTTT.

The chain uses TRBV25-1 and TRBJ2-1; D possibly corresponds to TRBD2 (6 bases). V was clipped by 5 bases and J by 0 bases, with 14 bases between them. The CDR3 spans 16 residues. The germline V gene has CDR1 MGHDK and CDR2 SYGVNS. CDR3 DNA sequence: TGTGCCAGCAGTCCTCCTACGGGAGTCTCCTACAATGAGCAGTTCTTC. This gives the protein CASSPPTGVSYNEQFF.